Described below is a single T cell receptor beta chain sequence and its context. In the original analysis: Scientists estimated how many nucleated cells there were by amplifying reference gene primers. The repertoire was sequenced with immunoSEQ multiplex PCR; TCRdb's copy has only in-frame clones and lacks some. V and J calls plus clone size are reproduced from that table; the DNA served to infer D and trimming. The sample has 95,000 to 150,000 clones; more than 75% are singletons. This entry belongs to a study of blood T cell repertoires in COVID-19. Study as a whole: Some COVID-19 samples were acute and others convalescent; all came from the United States, Italy and Spain. PBMCs, B-cell-depleted T cells, or T cells provided the cDNA or gDNA that made up the material.

The V end lost 2 bases, the J end lost 4 bases, and 15 bases lay between the germline ends. The CDR3 is 17 residues long. Germline loops: CDR1 MDHEN, CDR2 SYDVKM. This clonotype was sampled from a woman between 65 and 79 years old with acute or convalescent COVID-19. The chain employs TRBV28 and TRBJ2-6; D might be TRBD1 (6 bases). What was sequenced was peripheral blood. The CDR3 region has the DNA TGTGCCAGCAGTTTAACAAGACAGGCCACCGGGGCCAACGTCCTGACTTTC. Its translation is CASSLTRQATGANVLTF.